The sequence of this T cell receptor beta chain was determined in a study of T cell changes during pregnancy in multiple sclerosis. CDR3 length: 14 residues. Germline V CDR1 and CDR2: MNHEY, SVGAGI. The V gene end was trimmed by 5 bases and the J gene end by 7 bases; junction bases not matched to a gene: 5. The repertoire was sequenced with immunoSEQ multiplex PCR; TCRdb's copy has only in-frame clones and lacks some. The data show some 99,000 clones, 92% seen once. The TCR originated in a female donor in good health, enrolled as a control in a pregnancy study. Sequenced material: peripheral blood, taken after pregnancy. The chain has TRBV6-5 and TRBJ1-6; 7 bases map to TRBD1. CDR3 nucleotide sequence: TGTGCCAGCAGTAACAGGGGAGAGAATTCACCCCTCCACTTT. Translating it yields CASSNRGENSPLHF.